What follows are 17 T cell receptor beta chains derived from one specimen sequenced in a study of identical twins. MiXCR, run by TCRdb on the 5' RACE reads, gives a single entry per CDR3 protein. Seen here are 1.5 million to 2 million distinct CDR3 sequences, more than 30% observed once, and the top ten hold roughly 0.3%. The sample taken for sequencing was cord blood. These receptors were obtained from a newborn girl in good health.

This sequence joins TRBV7-9 and TRBJ2-4; 10 bases agree with TRBD1. The better agreement between TRBJ2-7 and the DNA end casts doubt on the J call. The CDR3 runs to 14 residues. Germline CDR1 reads SEHNR; CDR2 reads FQNEAQ (reference sequence). In DNA form, the CDR3 reads TGTGCCAGCAGCACGGGACAGGGGATAGGCGAGCAGTACTTC. Protein: CASSTGQGIGEQYF.

In the case of this clonotype: The germline gene is not matched at one end of the junction; a read error may be the cause. The chain couples TRBV7-8 to TRBJ2-3; 9 bases are shared with TRBD2. The length of the CDR3 is 15 residues. CDR1 is SGHVS and CDR2 is FQNEAQ in the germline V gene. The DNA for the CDR3 is TGTGCCGGCAGCGGGGGGAGCGGCAGCACAGATACGCAGTATTTT. Translated, it gives CAGSGGSGSTDTQYF.

This chain uses TRBV2 with TRBJ2-7; tentatively, D is TRBD2 (5 bases). Germline V gene lookup returns CDR1 SNHLY and CDR2 FYNNEI. This CDR3 region has 15 residues. Trimming removed 6 bases from V and 7 bases from J, with 22 bases in between. The CDR3 coding sequence is TGTGCCAGCAGGCCGCGGGCTAGCAAGTACAATGAGCAGTACTTC. Its translation: CASRPRASKYNEQYF.

The V call is TRBV7-2, the J call TRBJ1-1; D is uncertain. V dropped 1 base and J dropped 0 bases, with 12 bases sitting between them. Germline values: CDR1 SGHTA, CDR2 FQGNSA. The CDR3 loop spans 16 amino acids. The CDR3 DNA is TGTGCCAGCAGCTTAGGGTCTTCAGGCATGAACACTGAAGCTTTCTTT. Translated: CASSLGSSGMNTEAFF.

With respect to this clonotype: Given a much more abundant clone one base away, this may be a read error. This sequence joins TRBV7-9 and TRBJ2-5; maybe TRBD2 (6 bases). The V gene's germline CDR1 is SEHNR and CDR2 FQNEAQ (reference sequence). The V end was cut by 1 base, the J end by 11 bases, with 14 bases between. The CDR3 length is 13 residues. CDR3 in amino acids: CASSLVRLEQQYF. The CDR3 nucleotides read TGTGCCAGCAGCTTAGTAAGACTAGAGCAGCAGTACTTC.

The V gene is TRBV5-5, the J gene TRBJ2-7; D remains unclear. CDR1 and CDR2 from the germline V gene are SGHKS and YYEKEE (reference sequence). V dropped 3 bases and J dropped 0 bases, with 16 bases sitting between them. This CDR3 is 16 amino acids long. The CDR3 reads CASSSLSRPSSYEQYF. The CDR3 DNA reads as TGTGCCAGCAGCTCCCTGTCTAGGCCAAGCTCCTACGAGCAGTACTTC.

In regard to this clonotype: The germline gene is not matched at one end of the junction; a read error may be the cause. The chain uses TRBV10-3 and TRBJ2-5, with unresolved D. Germline values: CDR1 ENHRY, CDR2 SYGVKD. This CDR3 region has 11 residues. CDR3 nucleotide sequence: TGTGTCATCAGCGTCCAAGAGACCCAGTACTTC. The encoded protein is CVISVQETQYF.

This clonotype was seen a few times. This rearrangement joins TRBV9 to TRBJ1-4, with D unresolved. CDR1 and CDR2 from the germline V gene are SGDLS and YYNGEE. This CDR3 region has 13 residues. V gave up 0 bases and J gave up 3 bases, with 3 bases separating them. The CDR3 region has the DNA TGTGCCAGCAGCGTAGCCGCTAATGAAAAACTGTTTTTT. As protein: CASSVAANEKLFF.

The V and J genes are TRBV9 and TRBJ2-4; D perhaps matches TRBD1 (6 bases). V gave up 0 bases and J gave up 1 base, with 14 bases separating them. The CDR3 covers 17 residues. CDR1 SGDLS and CDR2 YYNGEE come from the germline V gene. In DNA form, the CDR3 reads TGTGCCAGCAGCGTAGACGGGACAAGGTTCGCCAAAAACATTCAGTACTTC. Translated, it gives CASSVDGTRFAKNIQYF.

The rearrangement links TRBV12-3 or TRBV12-4 to TRBJ2-4; no firm D call. V lost 5 bases, J lost 13 bases, and 21 bases lay in between. CDR3 length: 14 residues. The CDR3 bases are TGTGCCAGCAGTCGCGTTTATTCCTACAATGAGCAGTACTTC. Translated: CASSRVYSYNEQYF.

The V and J genes are TRBV20-1 and TRBJ1-6; TRBD1 matches 8 bases. V was clipped by 1 base and J by 14 bases; unmatched bases: 10. The CDR3 length is 14 residues. Germline V gene sequence: CDR1 DFQATT, CDR2 SNEGSKA (reference sequence). In DNA form, the CDR3 reads TGCAGTGCTAGAGGCCCCGGGACAGGACTGGCCCTCCACTTT. This encodes CSARGPGTGLALHF.

The chain couples TRBV3-1 to TRBJ2-1, with TRBD2 identical over 10 bases. This CDR3 has 13 residues. Unmatched junction bases numbered 9, after V lost 4 bases and J lost 15 bases. The germline gives CDR1 LGHDT, CDR2 YNNKEL (reference sequence). CDR3 region: CASSPSSGRVRFF. The CDR3 nucleotides read TGTGCCAGCAGCCCTTCTAGCGGGAGAGTCCGGTTCTTC.

This clonotype was counted a few times. V is TRBV27 and J is TRBJ1-1; tentative D call: TRBD1 (5 bases). The ends were cut back, 7 bases at V and 1 base at J, with 10 bases in the middle. The CDR3 is 13 residues long. CDR1 and CDR2 (germline): MNHEY, SMNVEV (reference sequence). The CDR3 protein is CASTRRGNTEAFF. CDR3 DNA: TGTGCCAGCACTCGAAGGGGGAACACTGAAGCTTTCTTT.

This chain joins TRBV5-1 and TRBJ2-3, with 7 bases lining up with TRBD2. In germline, CDR1 is SGHRS, CDR2 YFSETQ. The CDR3 consists of 15 residues. The V and J ends lost 3 bases and 2 bases, in that order; junction bases with no gene match: 6. This CDR3 is CASSSRLAVTDTQYF. The CDR3 nucleotides read TGCGCCAGCAGCTCTAGGCTAGCGGTCACAGATACGCAGTATTTT.

The V call is TRBV5-4, the J call TRBJ1-6; 11 nucleotides match TRBD1. Trimming cost V 4 bases and J 5 bases; bases outside gene matches: 2. In germline, CDR1 is SGHNT, CDR2 YYREEE (reference sequence). The CDR3 is 15 residues long. CDR3: CASSTGQGDNSPLHF. The CDR3, as DNA: TGTGCCAGCAGCACGGGACAGGGGGATAATTCACCCCTCCACTTT.

The chain uses TRBV10-3 and TRBJ1-1; D unclear. The CDR3 totals 13 residues. Germline lookup yields CDR1 ENHRY and CDR2 SYGVKD. V was shortened by 6 bases and J by 4 bases, with 12 bases between the two germline ends. The CDR3 region has the DNA TGTGCCATCAGCACTACGGGCGCCACTGAAGCTTTCTTT. Translating it yields CAISTTGATEAFF.

This rearrangement joins TRBV20-1 to TRBJ2-1; tentative D call: TRBD1 (6 bases). V was shortened by 5 bases and J by 10 bases, with 18 bases between the two germline ends. CDR1 DFQATT and CDR2 SNEGSKA come from the germline V gene (reference sequence). The length of the CDR3 is 13 residues. The CDR3 DNA sequence: TGCAGTGCTCCTGGACAGTCCTCCTACGAGCAGTTCTTC. Amino acids: CSAPGQSSYEQFF.